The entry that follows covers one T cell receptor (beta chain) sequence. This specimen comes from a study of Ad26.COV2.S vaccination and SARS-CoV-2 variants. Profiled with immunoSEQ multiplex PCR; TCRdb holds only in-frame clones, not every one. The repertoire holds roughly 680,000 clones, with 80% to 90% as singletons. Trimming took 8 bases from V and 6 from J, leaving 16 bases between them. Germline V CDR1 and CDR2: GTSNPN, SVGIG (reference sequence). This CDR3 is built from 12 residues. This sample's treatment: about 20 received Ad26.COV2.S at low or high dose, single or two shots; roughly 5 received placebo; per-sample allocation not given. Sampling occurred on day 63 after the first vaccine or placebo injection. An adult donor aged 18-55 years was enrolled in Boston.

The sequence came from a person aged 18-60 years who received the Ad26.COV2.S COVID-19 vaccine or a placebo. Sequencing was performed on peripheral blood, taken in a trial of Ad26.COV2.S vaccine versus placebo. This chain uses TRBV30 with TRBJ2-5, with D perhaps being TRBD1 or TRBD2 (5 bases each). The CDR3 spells CAGSGQGKTQYF. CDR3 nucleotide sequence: TGTGCCGGATCGGGGCAGGGAAAGACCCAGTACTTC.